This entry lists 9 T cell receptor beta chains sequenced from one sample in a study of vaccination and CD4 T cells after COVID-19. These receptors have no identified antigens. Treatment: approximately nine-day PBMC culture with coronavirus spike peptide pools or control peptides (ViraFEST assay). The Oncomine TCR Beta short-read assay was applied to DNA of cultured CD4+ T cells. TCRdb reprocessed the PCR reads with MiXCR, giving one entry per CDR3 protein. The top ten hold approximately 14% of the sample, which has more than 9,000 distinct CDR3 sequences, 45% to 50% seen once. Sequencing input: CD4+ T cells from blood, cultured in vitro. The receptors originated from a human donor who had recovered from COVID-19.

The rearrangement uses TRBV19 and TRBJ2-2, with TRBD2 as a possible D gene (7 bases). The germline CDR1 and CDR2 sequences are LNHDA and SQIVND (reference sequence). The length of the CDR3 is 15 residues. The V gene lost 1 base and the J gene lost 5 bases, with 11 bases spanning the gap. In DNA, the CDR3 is TGTGCCAGTAGTATAGCCAGGGGAGGGACCGGGGAGCTGTTTTTT. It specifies CASSIARGGTGELFF.

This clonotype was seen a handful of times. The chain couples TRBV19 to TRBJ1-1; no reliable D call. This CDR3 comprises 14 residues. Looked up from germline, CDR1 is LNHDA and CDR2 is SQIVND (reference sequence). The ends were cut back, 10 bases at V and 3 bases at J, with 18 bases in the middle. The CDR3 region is CATAPGGPHTEAFF. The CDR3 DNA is TGTGCCACCGCCCCTGGCGGCCCGCACACTGAAGCTTTCTTT.

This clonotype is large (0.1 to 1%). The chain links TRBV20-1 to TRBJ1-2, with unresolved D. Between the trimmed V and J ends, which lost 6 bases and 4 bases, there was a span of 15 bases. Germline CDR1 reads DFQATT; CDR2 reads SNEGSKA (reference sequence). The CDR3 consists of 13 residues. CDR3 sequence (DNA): TGCAGTGCCCTACTGGACGGTTCCTATGGCTACACCTTC. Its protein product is CSALLDGSYGYTF.

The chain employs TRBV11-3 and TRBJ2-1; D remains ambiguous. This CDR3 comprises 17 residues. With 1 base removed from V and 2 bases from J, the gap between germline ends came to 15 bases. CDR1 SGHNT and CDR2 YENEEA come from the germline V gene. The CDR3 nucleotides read TGTGCCAGCAGCTTAGGGCATGGCTCCGTTGCCTACAATGAGCAGTTCTTC. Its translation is CASSLGHGSVAYNEQFF.

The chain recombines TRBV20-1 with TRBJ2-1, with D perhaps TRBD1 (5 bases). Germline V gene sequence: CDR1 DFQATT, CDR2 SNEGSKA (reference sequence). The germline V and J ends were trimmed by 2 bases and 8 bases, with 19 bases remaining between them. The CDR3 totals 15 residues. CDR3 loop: CSARPSRGSGDEQFF. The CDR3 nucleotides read TGCAGTGCTAGACCCTCTAGGGGCTCTGGCGATGAGCAGTTCTTC.

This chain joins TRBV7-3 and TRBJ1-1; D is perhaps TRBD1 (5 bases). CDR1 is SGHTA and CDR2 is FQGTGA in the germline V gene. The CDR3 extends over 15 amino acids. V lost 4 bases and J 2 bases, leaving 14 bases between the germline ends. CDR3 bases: TGTGCCAGCAGCTCCGAGGGGCGATTCAACACTGAAGCTTTCTTT. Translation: CASSSEGRFNTEAFF.

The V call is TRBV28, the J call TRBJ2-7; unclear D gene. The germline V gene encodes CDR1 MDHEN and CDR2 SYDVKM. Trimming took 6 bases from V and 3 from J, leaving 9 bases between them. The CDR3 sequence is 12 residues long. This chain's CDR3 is CASRTTGYEQYF. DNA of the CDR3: TGTGCCAGCAGAACGACTGGCTACGAGCAGTACTTC.

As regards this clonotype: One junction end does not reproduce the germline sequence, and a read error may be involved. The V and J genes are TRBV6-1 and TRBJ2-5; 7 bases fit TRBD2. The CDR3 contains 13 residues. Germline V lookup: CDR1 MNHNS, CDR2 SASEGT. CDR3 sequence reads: CTSGAGRRETQYF. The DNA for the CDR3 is TGTACCAGCGGGGCAGGGCGGAGAGAGACCCAGTACTTC.

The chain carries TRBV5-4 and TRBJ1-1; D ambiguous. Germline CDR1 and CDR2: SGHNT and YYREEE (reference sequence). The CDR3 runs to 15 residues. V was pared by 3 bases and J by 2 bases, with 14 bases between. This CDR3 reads CASSSDPIPNTEAFF. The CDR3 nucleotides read TGTGCCAGCAGCTCAGACCCTATACCTAACACTGAAGCTTTCTTT.